One and the same sample provided the 27 T cell receptor beta chains below, sequenced in a study of T cell responses to AZD1222 COVID-19 vaccine. Sequenced by immunoSEQ multiplex PCR; TCRdb stores in-frame clones only, minus some. The sample carries 140,000 to 150,000 clones, around 89% recorded once. The sample here was peripheral blood, taken on day 0 of AZD1222 vaccination. These receptors were collected from an adult in good health.

This sequence joins TRBV5-1 and TRBJ2-7; the D call may be TRBD1 or TRBD2 (5 bases each). This CDR3 has 14 residues. V dropped 4 bases and J dropped 3 bases, with 14 bases sitting between them. Germline values: CDR1 SGHRS, CDR2 YFSETQ. The CDR3 DNA sequence: TGCGCCAGCAGCCCCGGGACCTTAAACTACGAGCAGTACTTC. Protein sequence: CASSPGTLNYEQYF.

J is TRBJ1-1 and V is TRBV9; D may be TRBD1 (5 bases). V was shortened by 4 bases and J by 10 bases, with 20 bases between the two germline ends. Germline CDR1 reads SGDLS; CDR2 reads YYNGEE. The CDR3 has 14 residues. The CDR3 DNA follows: TGTGCCAGCAGCCCCCAGGGTGGGGCAGGCGGAGCTTTCTTT. Protein sequence: CASSPQGGAGGAFF.

This rearrangement joins TRBV11-2 to TRBJ2-1, with 9 nucleotides matching TRBD2. The germline V gene encodes CDR1 SGHAT and CDR2 FQNNGV. V shed 5 bases and J 1 base; nucleotides not matched to a gene: 6. There are 16 residues in the CDR3. The CDR3 loop reads CASSQAGGISYNEQFF. The DNA of the CDR3 is TGTGCCAGCAGCCAAGCGGGAGGTATATCCTACAATGAGCAGTTCTTC. Full variable domain (missing parts from reference TRBV11-2 and TRBJ2-1): EAGVAQSPRYKIIEKRQSVAFWCNPISGHATLYWYQQILGQGPKLLIQFQNNGVVDDSQLPKDRFSAERLKGVDSTLKIQPAKLEDSAVYLCASSQAGGISYNEQFFGPGTRLTVL.

J is TRBJ1-2 and V is TRBV28; 8 positions agree with TRBD1. The CDR3 consists of 15 residues. The ends lost 3 bases at V and 8 bases at J; junction bases unmatched: 11. The germline V gene encodes CDR1 MDHEN and CDR2 SYDVKM. The CDR3 DNA reads TGTGCCAGCAGTTTCCTCGCCGGACAGGGAAACGGCTACACCTTC. Encoded protein: CASSFLAGQGNGYTF.

V and J are TRBV29-1 and TRBJ2-3; the match to TRBD2 covers 12 bases. V lost 7 bases and J lost 8; bases outside the gene matches: 10. CDR1 and CDR2 (germline): SQVTM, ANQGSEA. This CDR3 is 14 amino acids long. The CDR3 sequence: CSAVTSGGAATQYF. CDR3 nucleotide sequence: TGCAGCGCAGTGACTAGCGGGGGAGCGGCTACGCAGTATTTT.

The CDR3 DNA is TGTGCCAGCAGCCAAGAAGTACGCAGGGCGAGAACTACTGAAGCTTTCTTT. Amino acid sequence: CASSQEVRRARTTEAFF. The chain recombines TRBV3-1 (or the pseudogene TRBV3-2) with TRBJ1-1; maybe TRBD1 (5 bases). The germline V gene encodes CDR1 LGHDT and CDR2 YNNKEL (reference sequence). Trimming took 0 bases from V and 5 from J, leaving 19 bases between them. The CDR3 consists of 17 residues.

The chain uses TRBV30 and TRBJ2-7; 9 bases are a match to TRBD2. The CDR3 covers 14 residues. The germline gives CDR1 GTSNPN, CDR2 SVGIG (reference sequence). Trimming cost V 2 bases and J 5 bases; bases outside gene matches: 7. CDR3 nucleotides: TGTGCCTGGAGTAGGCTAGCGGGATTCCACGAGCAGTACTTC. This translates into CAWSRLAGFHEQYF.

The chain couples TRBV5-8 to TRBJ1-5; 11 bases align to TRBD1. This CDR3 is 14 amino acids long. CDR1 and CDR2 from the germline V gene are SGHTS and YDEGEE. Trimming cost V 4 bases and J 8 bases; bases outside gene matches: 5. CDR3 in DNA: TGTGCCAGCAGCAAGGGACAGGGGGTCGAGCCCCAGCATTTT. This codes for CASSKGQGVEPQHF.

The chain has TRBV27 and TRBJ1-6; D ambiguous. V lost 2 bases, J lost 6 bases, and 11 bases lay in between. CDR3 length equals 15 residues. Germline loops: CDR1 MNHEY, CDR2 SMNVEV (reference sequence). The chain's CDR3 is CASSLGLTLNSPLHF. The DNA of the CDR3 is TGTGCCAGCAGTTTAGGCCTAACCCTTAATTCACCCCTCCACTTT.

The rearrangement uses TRBV30 and TRBJ2-7; D is unclear. Germline assignment: CDR1 GTSNPN and CDR2 SVGIG (reference sequence). Trimming removed 6 bases at V and 0 bases at J, with 12 bases between. The CDR3 has 13 amino acids. The CDR3 is CACQQVVSYEQYF. The CDR3 DNA reads as TGTGCCTGTCAACAAGTAGTCTCCTACGAGCAGTACTTC. The variable domain in full, completed from reference TRBV30 and TRBJ2-7, reads SQTIHQWPATLVQPVGSPLSLECTVEGTSNPNLYWYRQAAGRGLQLLFYSVGIGQISSEVPQNLSASRPQDRQFILSSKKLLLSDSGFYLCACQQVVSYEQYFGPGTRLTVT.

The chain employs TRBV28 and TRBJ1-1, with D maybe TRBD1 (5 bases). The CDR3 has 16 amino acids. V lost 3 bases and J lost 3, with 17 bases in between. Looked up from germline, CDR1 is MDHEN and CDR2 is SYDVKM. The chain's CDR3 is CASSFGARGRYTEAFF. CDR3 DNA sequence: TGTGCCAGCAGTTTTGGCGCTAGGGGAAGGTACACTGAAGCTTTCTTT. Combining the CDR3 with reference TRBV28 and TRBJ1-1 gives the whole variable domain DVKVTQSSRYLVKRTGEKVFLECVQDMDHENMFWYRQDPGLGLRLIYFSYDVKMKEKGDIPEGYSVSREKKERFSLILESASTNQTSMYLCASSFGARGRYTEAFFGQGTRLTVV.

This chain connects TRBV19 to TRBJ1-4; D is ambiguous. Looked up from germline, CDR1 is LNHDA and CDR2 is SQIVND (reference sequence). V dropped 0 bases and J dropped 4 bases, with 15 bases sitting between them. This CDR3 comprises 17 residues. CDR3 sequence reads: CASSIDRLADVNEKLFF. The DNA of the CDR3 is TGTGCCAGTAGTATAGATCGATTGGCGGACGTTAATGAAAAACTGTTTTTT.

The chain employs TRBV4-1 and TRBJ1-1; D gene unclear. The germline CDR1 and CDR2 sequences are MGHRA and YSYEKL. The CDR3 has 14 amino acids. V dropped 5 bases and J dropped 1 base, with 11 bases sitting between them. The CDR3 protein is CASSALGANTEAFF. The CDR3 coding sequence is TGCGCCAGCAGCGCGTTGGGAGCGAACACTGAAGCTTTCTTT.

This clone has just one count. The chain employs TRBV30 and TRBJ1-4; D may be TRBD1 (6 bases). The V end was cut by 2 bases, the J end by 0 bases, with 7 bases between. The CDR3 contains 14 residues. Per germline, CDR1 GTSNPN and CDR2 SVGIG (reference sequence). CDR3 residues: CAWSQGSTNEKLFF. The CDR3 coding sequence is TGTGCCTGGAGTCAGGGGTCAACTAATGAAAAACTGTTTTTT.

The chain employs TRBV12-3 or TRBV12-4 and TRBJ2-2; no definite D call. The CDR3 has 13 residues. The ends were cut back, 8 bases at V and 0 bases at J, with 7 bases in the middle. CDR3 coding DNA: TGTGCCAGCCTCGGGCCGAACACCGGGGAGCTGTTTTTT. It codes for CASLGPNTGELFF.

This rearrangement joins TRBV14 to TRBJ1-1; weak D call: TRBD1 (5 bases). Trimming cost V 4 bases and J 0 bases, with 6 bases left between them. Germline assignment: CDR1 SGHDN and CDR2 FVKESK. The CDR3 runs 13 residues. CDR3 sequence (DNA): TGTGCCAGCAGCCTGGGGCTGAACACTGAAGCTTTCTTT. This codes for CASSLGLNTEAFF. Supplemented by reference TRBV14 and TRBJ1-1, the full variable domain reads EAGVTQFPSHSVIEKGQTVTLRCDPISGHDNLYWYRRVMGKEIKFLLHFVKESKQDESGMPNNRFLAERTGGTYSTLKVQPAELEDSGVYFCASSLGLNTEAFFGQGTRLTVV.

V and J are TRBV2 and TRBJ2-2; D may be TRBD1 (6 bases). This CDR3 is 14 amino acids long. Per the germline V gene, CDR1 is SNHLY and CDR2 is FYNNEI. The V end lost 7 bases, the J end lost 2 bases, and 11 bases lay between the germline ends. CDR3 region: CASTPGQNTGELFF. The CDR3 region has the DNA TGTGCCAGCACACCGGGACAAAACACCGGGGAGCTGTTTTTT.

This clone was counted once. The chain uses TRBV10-3 and TRBJ1-1; unclear D gene. Germline lookup yields CDR1 ENHRY and CDR2 SYGVKD. Trimming pared 2 bases from V and 1 base from J, leaving 5 bases between. The CDR3 is 13 residues long. The DNA of the CDR3 is TGTGCCATCAGTGAGGCGGAGAACACTGAAGCTTTCTTT. It codes for CAISEAENTEAFF.

This chain links TRBV15 with TRBJ2-7; 7 positions agree with TRBD2. This CDR3 region has 14 residues. CDR1 LNHNV and CDR2 YYDKDF come from the germline V gene (reference sequence). Germline trimming cut 1 base from V and 2 bases from J; bases unmatched to any gene: 2. CDR3 sequence (DNA): TGTGCCACCAGCAGAGCCCGGGGGGCCTACGAGCAGTACTTC. Protein sequence: CATSRARGAYEQYF.

The chain is built from TRBV11-2 and TRBJ2-2; D is perhaps TRBD2 (6 bases). The CDR3 extends over 14 amino acids. Trimming shortened V by 5 bases and J by 7 bases, and 14 bases separated the two germline ends. CDR1 is SGHAT, CDR2 FQNNGV, per germline. The DNA of the CDR3 is TGTGCCAGCAGCCCACGACTAGTAGGCGGGGAGCTGTTTTTT. Amino acid sequence: CASSPRLVGGELFF.

The chain is built from TRBV7-2 and TRBJ1-1; D unclear. Germline-derived CDR1 and CDR2 are SGHTA and FQGNSA. V shed 5 bases and J shed 1 base, with 17 bases lying between them. There are 16 residues in the CDR3. CDR3 nucleotides: TGTGCCAGCAGCCCCGACCGACTAGTAGGGAACACTGAAGCTTTCTTT. Translated: CASSPDRLVGNTEAFF.

The J gene is TRBJ2-7, the V gene TRBV5-4, with 7 bases identical to TRBD2. The CDR3 runs to 13 residues. The germline V gene has CDR1 SGHNT and CDR2 YYREEE (reference sequence). V was clipped by 1 base and J by 6 bases; unmatched bases: 4. The CDR3 DNA is TGTGCCAGCAGCTTGTTGACGGGGGGCGAGCAGTACTTC. Translated: CASSLLTGGEQYF. Full variable domain (missing parts from reference TRBV5-4 and TRBJ2-7): ETGVTQSPTHLIKTRGQQVTLRCSSQSGHNTVSWYQQALGQGPQFIFQYYREEENGRGNFPPRFSGLQFPNYSSELNVNALELDDSALYLCASSLLTGGEQYFGPGTRLTVT.

The genes are TRBV2 and TRBJ1-2; D is perhaps TRBD1 (5 bases). Trimming pared 6 bases from V and 5 bases from J, leaving 19 bases between. The CDR3 runs 15 residues. CDR1 and CDR2 (germline): SNHLY, FYNNEI. The CDR3 sequence is CASRGVLTSFYGYTF. The DNA of the CDR3 is TGTGCCAGCAGAGGGGTCCTCACCTCTTTTTATGGCTACACCTTC.

This clone was counted a single time. The chain has TRBV4-1 and TRBJ2-7; 9 nucleotides agree with TRBD2. Unmatched junction bases numbered 7, after V lost 1 base and J lost 3 bases. The CDR3 extends over 16 amino acids. From germline, CDR1 is MGHRA and CDR2 YSYEKL. The CDR3 DNA sequence: TGCGCCAGCAGCCAAGTTAGAGCGGGAGGCAGCTACGAGCAGTACTTC. Translated, it gives CASSQVRAGGSYEQYF.

The rearrangement joins TRBV7-9 to TRBJ1-2; unclear D gene. V was trimmed by 1 base and J by 13 bases, leaving 13 bases between them. This CDR3 comprises 12 residues. Germline CDR1 is SEHNR and CDR2 is FQNEAQ (reference sequence). CDR3 nucleotide sequence: TGTGCCAGCAGCTTAGATTACGGGAGGCCCACCTTC. Protein: CASSLDYGRPTF.

V and J are TRBV9 and TRBJ1-5; unclear D gene. V gave up 4 bases and J gave up 7 bases, with 15 bases separating them. Germline loops: CDR1 SGDLS, CDR2 YYNGEE. The CDR3 has 14 amino acids. CDR3 sequence (DNA): TGTGCCAGCAGCCTAGATATTCTAGACCAGCCCCAGCATTTT. It translates to CASSLDILDQPQHF.

The chain carries TRBV5-1 and TRBJ1-2, with D possibly matching TRBD1 (6 bases). The germline V gene has CDR1 SGHRS and CDR2 YFSETQ. The CDR3 is 16 residues long. V shed 4 bases and J shed 8 bases, with 24 bases lying between them. The DNA of the CDR3 is TGCGCCAGCAGCACTCTACTGGGGGGCACAGGGCCCGGCTACACCTTC. This sequence encodes CASSTLLGGTGPGYTF.